This passage covers 24 T cell receptor beta chains from one sample sequenced in a study of CD8 T cells in Susac syndrome. Random hexamers were used to reverse transcribe about 0.5 to 1 ug of RNA. Each CDR3 protein is one row after TCRdb ran MiXCR on the immunoSEQ multiplex PCR reads. The sample shows 150,000 to 200,000 distinct CDR3 sequences, approximately 94% of them seen only once. Sequenced material: CD4+ T cells from PBMCs. These receptors all come from a human donor with multiple sclerosis.

The chain has TRBV14 and TRBJ2-5; D could derive from TRBD1 or TRBD2 (6 bases each). Germline V gene data show CDR1 as SGHDN and CDR2 as FVKESK. V dropped 3 bases and J dropped 5 bases, with 13 bases sitting between them. The CDR3 has 14 residues. CDR3 in DNA: TGTGCCAGCAGCCACGGGGGCTCTGGGGAGACCCAGTACTTC. Encoded protein: CASSHGGSGETQYF.

The chain links TRBV12-3 or TRBV12-4 to TRBJ1-1; possibly TRBD1 for D (6 bases). V dropped 5 bases and J dropped 1 base, with 8 bases sitting between them. This CDR3 is 13 amino acids long. DNA of the CDR3: TGTGCCAGCAGTGGACAGACGAACACTGAAGCTTTCTTT. Translation: CASSGQTNTEAFF.

The rearrangement links TRBV27 to TRBJ2-3; 9 bases agree with TRBD1. CDR1 is MNHEY and CDR2 is SMNVEV in the germline V gene (reference sequence). CDR3 length equals 14 residues. Trimming took 6 bases from V and 9 from J; bases not matched to a gene: 10. CDR3 region: CASSPDRGGTTQYF. The DNA of the CDR3 is TGTGCCAGCAGCCCGGACAGGGGAGGAACAACGCAGTATTTT.

The DNA of the CDR3 is TGTGCCAGCTCACCTCAGGGGAAAAACTATGGCTACACCTTC. Translating gives CASSPQGKNYGYTF. This chain joins TRBV18 and TRBJ1-2; weak D call: TRBD1 (6 bases). Germline-derived CDR1 and CDR2 are KGHSH and LQKENI. With 3 bases removed from V and 2 bases from J, the gap between germline ends came to 10 bases. The CDR3 spans 14 residues.

The chain has TRBV3-1 and TRBJ2-7, with 7 bases identical to TRBD2. This CDR3 has 15 amino acids. Looked up from germline, CDR1 is LGHDT and CDR2 is YNNKEL (reference sequence). V shed 1 base and J 2 bases; nucleotides not matched to a gene: 5. The CDR3: CASSQAGLGTYEQYF. For the CDR3, the DNA is TGTGCCAGCAGCCAAGCCGGACTAGGGACCTACGAGCAGTACTTC.

The chain links TRBV6-2 or TRBV6-3 to TRBJ2-1, with a possible D match to TRBD2 (5 bases). This CDR3 comprises 16 residues. With 6 bases removed from V and 5 bases from J, the gap between germline ends came to 20 bases. Germline CDR1 and CDR2: MNHEY and SVGEGT. The CDR3 spells CASSPIAHGGDNEQFF. The CDR3 DNA reads as TGTGCCAGCAGCCCCATAGCTCACGGAGGAGACAATGAGCAGTTCTTC.

The V gene is TRBV6-5, the J gene TRBJ1-5; D possibly corresponds to TRBD1 (5 bases). Trimming took 2 bases from V and 6 from J, leaving 14 bases between them. In germline, CDR1 is MNHEY, CDR2 SVGAGI. This CDR3 region has 15 residues. CDR3: CASSYRQGSGQPQHF. The CDR3 nucleotides are TGTGCCAGCAGTTACAGGCAGGGCAGCGGTCAGCCCCAGCATTTT.

The rearrangement joins TRBV10-2 to TRBJ2-5, with a possible D match to TRBD2 (6 bases). V shed 4 bases and J shed 5 bases, with 14 bases lying between them. Germline CDR1 and CDR2: WSHSY and SAAADI. This CDR3 is 14 amino acids long. DNA for the CDR3: TGCGCCAGCAGTGTTAGGGACTCACCGGAGACCCAGTACTTC. Protein sequence: CASSVRDSPETQYF.

The CDR3 region has the DNA TGTGCCTGGAGTGTACTCGGGATCAATCAGCCCCAGCATTTT. The encoded protein is CAWSVLGINQPQHF. The J gene is TRBJ1-5, the V gene TRBV30; no firm D call. V was shortened by 0 bases and J by 3 bases, with 9 bases between the two germline ends. The CDR3 has 14 residues. Germline loops: CDR1 GTSNPN, CDR2 SVGIG (reference sequence).

For the CDR3, the DNA is TGTGCCAGCAGCCTTAAGACCGGGCTCGAGCAGTACTTC. As protein: CASSLKTGLEQYF. The chain carries TRBV12-3 or TRBV12-4 and TRBJ2-7; D is unclear. The CDR3 sequence is 13 residues long. The V and J ends lost 6 bases and 6 bases respectively, with 15 bases between them.

The chain couples TRBV6-1 to TRBJ2-6, with TRBD1 identical over 12 bases. The CDR3 has 17 residues. V dropped 8 bases and J dropped 2; count of bases not matched to a gene: 7. In germline, CDR1 is MNHNS, CDR2 SASEGT. In DNA, the CDR3 is TGTGCCAGCTTCCCGGGACAGGGGGCGACTGGGGCCAACGTCCTGACTTTC. This codes for CASFPGQGATGANVLTF.

The chain joins TRBV12-3 or TRBV12-4 to TRBJ2-7, with D unclear. V was cut by 6 bases and J by 1 base, with 13 bases left in between. The CDR3 spans 14 residues. For the CDR3, the DNA is TGTGCCAGCAGCAGATGGTCTTCTTCCTACGAGCAGTACTTC. Amino acids: CASSRWSSSYEQYF.

This clonotype occurred a few times. This chain uses TRBV7-2 with TRBJ2-2, with 10 bases matching TRBD2. This CDR3 comprises 15 residues. The trim removed 8 bases at V and 1 base at J, leaving 4 bases unmatched. Germline lookup yields CDR1 SGHTA and CDR2 FQGNSA. CDR3 sequence (DNA): TGTGCCAGCCGTCTAGCGGGAGTGAACACCGGGGAGCTGTTTTTT. Its translation: CASRLAGVNTGELFF.

This chain uses TRBV12-3 or TRBV12-4 with TRBJ1-5; D gene uncertain. This CDR3 has 14 amino acids. Trimming shortened V by 5 bases and J by 0 bases, and 8 bases separated the two germline ends. DNA of the CDR3: TGTGCCAGCAGTATGGCATATAGCAATCAGCCCCAGCATTTT. Encoded protein: CASSMAYSNQPQHF.

This rearrangement joins TRBV5-4 to TRBJ2-5; unclear D gene. The germline V gene has CDR1 SGHNT and CDR2 YYREEE (reference sequence). The CDR3 consists of 14 residues. V lost 4 bases to trimming and J lost 4 bases, with 14 bases between them. CDR3 in amino acids: CASSAGRASETQYF. The CDR3 DNA follows: TGTGCCAGCAGCGCCGGGCGAGCCTCAGAGACCCAGTACTTC.

The V and J genes are TRBV7-2 and TRBJ2-3; perhaps TRBD2 as D (5 bases). CDR1 is SGHTA and CDR2 is FQGNSA in the germline V gene. CDR3 length: 15 residues. The germline V and J ends were trimmed by 2 bases and 0 bases, with 9 bases remaining between them. CDR3 coding DNA: TGTGCCAGCAGCTTAAGGACTGGTAGCACAGATACGCAGTATTTT. Translating gives CASSLRTGSTDTQYF.

The chain joins TRBV6-1 to TRBJ2-7; D perhaps matches TRBD1 (6 bases). Germline V CDR1 and CDR2: MNHNS, SASEGT. The CDR3 is 13 amino acids. V lost 11 bases and J lost 2, with 16 bases in between. The CDR3 region is CAVQSDSAYEQYF. The CDR3 DNA follows: TGTGCCGTGCAGTCGGACAGTGCCTACGAGCAGTACTTC.

The rearrangement links TRBV5-5 to TRBJ1-2, with no clear D. The V and J ends lost 2 bases and 8 bases respectively, with 13 bases between them. CDR1 and CDR2 from the germline V gene are SGHKS and YYEKEE (reference sequence). This CDR3 spans 13 amino acids. Written as DNA, the CDR3 is TGTGCCAGCAGCTTTTCAGAAAGGAAGGGCTACACCTTC. As protein: CASSFSERKGYTF.

The DNA of the CDR3 is TGCAGCGCAGACAGGGGGAACTATGGCTACACCTTC. Residues: CSADRGNYGYTF. V is TRBV29-1 and J is TRBJ1-2, with 9 bases aligning to TRBD1. CDR3 length equals 12 residues. V dropped 7 bases and J dropped 2; count of bases not matched to a gene: 2. Germline-derived CDR1 and CDR2 are SQVTM and ANQGSEA.

The sample holds one count of this clonotype. The rearrangement joins TRBV15 to TRBJ2-1, with TRBD1 matching over 10 bases. CDR3 length: 17 amino acids. Germline V CDR1 and CDR2: LNHNV, YYDKDF (reference sequence). J lost 8 bases, V lost 4 bases, and 14 bases had no gene match. Here the CDR3 reads CATSKSITGTGAHEQFF. CDR3 nucleotide sequence: TGTGCCACCAGCAAGAGTATTACCGGGACAGGGGCACATGAGCAGTTCTTC.

The chain combines TRBV27 with TRBJ1-2; tentative D call: TRBD1 (6 bases). The CDR3 is 15 residues long. Trimming pared 6 bases from V and 1 base from J, leaving 15 bases between. Germline CDR1 is MNHEY and CDR2 is SMNVEV (reference sequence). The CDR3 DNA reads as TGTGCCAGCAGCCGCAGGGGAGGGATTAACTATGGCTACACCTTC. Translation gives CASSRRGGINYGYTF.

This clonotype was seen a single time. J is TRBJ1-5 and V is TRBV30; D may be TRBD1 (6 bases). V dropped 5 bases and J dropped 11 bases, with 19 bases sitting between them. The V gene's germline CDR1 is GTSNPN and CDR2 SVGIG (reference sequence). The CDR3 totals 13 residues. CDR3 amino acids: CAWQGRSGGAQHF. DNA for the CDR3: TGTGCCTGGCAGGGGCGGTCAGGAGGAGCCCAGCATTTT.

V usage is TRBV6-2 or TRBV6-3 and J usage is TRBJ2-4; perhaps TRBD1 as D (5 bases). Per the germline V gene, CDR1 is MNHEY and CDR2 is SVGEGT. This CDR3 spans 12 amino acids. V lost 8 bases and J lost 9, with 14 bases in between. The CDR3 DNA reads as TGTGCCAGCGGCGATCAGGGCGCCATTCAGTACTTC. Translating gives CASGDQGAIQYF.

The chain is built from TRBV5-6 and TRBJ1-3; D gene uncertain. This CDR3 has 16 residues. The germline CDR1 and CDR2 sequences are SGHDT and YYEEEE. The V gene lost 0 bases and the J gene lost 0 bases, with 10 bases spanning the gap. CDR3 protein: CASSLVRASSGNTIYF. The CDR3, as DNA: TGTGCCAGCAGCTTGGTTCGGGCCTCCTCTGGAAACACCATATATTTT.